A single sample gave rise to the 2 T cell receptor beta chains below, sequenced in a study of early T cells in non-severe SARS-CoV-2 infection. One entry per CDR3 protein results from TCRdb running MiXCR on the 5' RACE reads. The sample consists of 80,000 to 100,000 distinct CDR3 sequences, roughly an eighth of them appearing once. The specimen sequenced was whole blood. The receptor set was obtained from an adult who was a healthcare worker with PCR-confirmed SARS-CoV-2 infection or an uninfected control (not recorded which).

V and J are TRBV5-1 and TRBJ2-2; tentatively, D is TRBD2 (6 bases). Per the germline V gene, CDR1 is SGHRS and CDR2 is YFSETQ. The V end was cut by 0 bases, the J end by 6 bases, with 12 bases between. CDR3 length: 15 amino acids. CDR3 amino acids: CASSLDPGVPGELFF. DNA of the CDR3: TGCGCCAGCAGCTTGGACCCGGGAGTACCCGGGGAGCTGTTTTTT. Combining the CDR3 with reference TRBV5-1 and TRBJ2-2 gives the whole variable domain KAGVTQTPRYLIKTRGQQVTLSCSPISGHRSVSWYQQTPGQGLQFLFEYFSETQRNKGNFPGRFSGRQFSNSRSEMNVSTLELGDSALYLCASSLDPGVPGELFFGEGSRLTVL.

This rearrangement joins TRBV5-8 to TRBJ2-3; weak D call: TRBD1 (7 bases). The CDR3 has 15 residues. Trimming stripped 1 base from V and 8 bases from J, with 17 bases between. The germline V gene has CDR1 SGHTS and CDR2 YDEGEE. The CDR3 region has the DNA TGTGCCAGCAGCTTGAAGGGGGCGGACTACGTTACGCAGTATTTT. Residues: CASSLKGADYVTQYF.